This entry concerns a single T cell receptor (beta chain). This entry belongs to a study of blood T cell repertoires in COVID-19. Libraries were prepared by immunoSEQ multiplex PCR; TCRdb keeps only in-frame clonotypes and omits some of them. The sample lists over 350,000 clones, about 88% seen once, with 0.9% to 1.5% in the top ten. Symptom resolution, clearance, or two negative PCRs marked donors in Cohort 3 as recovered. The CDR3 loop spans 14 amino acids. J gave up 4 bases and V 5 bases, and 7 bases lay outside the gene matches. CDR1 and CDR2 from the germline V gene are SGHVS and FQNEAQ. Material for sequencing was PBMCs or T cells enriched from blood (not recorded which). The V call is TRBV7-8, the J call TRBJ1-2; 7 bases map to TRBD1. This receptor was taken from a woman under 30 who had recovered from COVID-19. CDR3 residues: CASSLDREVYGYTF. The CDR3 region has the DNA TGTGCCAGCAGCCTCGACAGGGAAGTCTATGGCTACACCTTC.